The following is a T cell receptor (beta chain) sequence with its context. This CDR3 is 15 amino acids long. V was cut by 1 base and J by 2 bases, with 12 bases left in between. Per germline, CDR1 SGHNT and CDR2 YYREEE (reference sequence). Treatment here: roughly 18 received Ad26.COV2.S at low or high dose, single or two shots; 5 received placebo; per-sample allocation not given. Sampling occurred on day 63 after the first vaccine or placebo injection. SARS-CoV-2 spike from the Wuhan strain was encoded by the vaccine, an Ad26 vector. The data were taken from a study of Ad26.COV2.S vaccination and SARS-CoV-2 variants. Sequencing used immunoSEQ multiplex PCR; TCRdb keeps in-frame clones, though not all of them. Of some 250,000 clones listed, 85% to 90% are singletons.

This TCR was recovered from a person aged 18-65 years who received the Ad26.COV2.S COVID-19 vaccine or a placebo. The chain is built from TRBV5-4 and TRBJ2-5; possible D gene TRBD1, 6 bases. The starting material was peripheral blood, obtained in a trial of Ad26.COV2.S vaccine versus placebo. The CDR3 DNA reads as TGTGCCAGCAGCTTGACGACAGGAGATCAAGAGACCCAGTACTTC. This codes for CASSLTTGDQETQYF.